The clone carrying this T cell receptor (beta chain) was picked up one time. The record originates from a study of T cell changes during pregnancy in multiple sclerosis. The CDR3 covers 14 residues. V lost 3 bases and J 4 bases, leaving 12 bases between the germline ends. Looked up from germline, CDR1 is LNHDA and CDR2 is SQIVND (reference sequence). TCRdb's copy holds only in-frame clones and misses some; the assay was immunoSEQ multiplex PCR. The sample contains around 96,000 clones, roughly 93% of which appear only once. V usage is TRBV19 and J usage is TRBJ1-2; the D is unclear. This receptor was obtained from a female donor with multiple sclerosis, enrolled in a pregnancy study. This material consisted of peripheral blood, taken in the first trimester of pregnancy. In DNA form, the CDR3 reads TGTGCCAGTAGTATTCAGGACGGGATCTATGGCTACACCTTC. Its protein product is CASSIQDGIYGYTF. Full variable domain (rest looked up from reference TRBV19 and TRBJ1-2): DGGITQSPKYLFRKEGQNVTLSCEQNLNHDAMYWYRQDPGQGLRLIYYSQIVNDFQKGDIAEGYSVSREKKESFPLTVTSAQKNPTAFYLCASSIQDGIYGYTFGSGTRLTVV.